This record looks at one T cell receptor beta chain sequence and its context. Its target is unknown. This entry is derived from a study of T-cell reconstitution after alpha-beta-depleted transplantation in children. Library preparation (for TCRbeta) was performed with unique molecular identifiers. MiXCR, run by TCRdb on the PCR reads, gives a single entry per CDR3 protein. The table lists around 960,000 distinct CDR3 sequences, around 30% of them singletons. This CDR3 region has 16 residues. Germline assignment: CDR1 LGHNA and CDR2 YSLEER. Trimming pared 4 bases from V and 0 bases from J, leaving 16 bases between. Broader study findings: Certain patients had high TCRbeta diversity at day 60, and it came from recipient T cells and thymic progenitors that survived.

Source: PBMCs, mostly from graft donor cells, taken 360 days after TCRalphabeta/CD19-depleted stem cell transplant. This TCR was recovered from a boy under three years old who had a stem cell transplant for SCID, so the T cells may come from the graft donor. The chain has TRBV4-3 and TRBJ2-7; possibly TRBD2 for D (5 bases). This CDR3 is CASSLGLEESSYEQYF. The DNA for the CDR3 is TGCGCCAGCAGCCTTGGACTGGAGGAAAGCTCCTACGAGCAGTACTTC.